Each of the 10 T cell receptor beta chains below was sequenced from the same sample in a study of T cells after yellow fever vaccination. TCRdb re-called the 5' RACE reads with MiXCR, one entry per CDR3 protein. The sample carries around 260,000 distinct CDR3 sequences, roughly 5.6% recorded once. Material: CD4+ T cells sorted from PBMCs, obtained on the day of the yellow fever booster vaccination. Every receptor here comes from a man aged 18-30 years who received the YFV17D yellow fever vaccine.

The chain couples TRBV11-2 to TRBJ2-1, with D perhaps matching TRBD1 or TRBD2 (6 bases each). Germline CDR1 SGHAT, CDR2 FQNNGV. CDR3 length equals 17 residues. V lost 5 bases and J lost 5, with 22 bases in between. The CDR3 sequence is CASSHYRGAQSNNEQFF. In DNA, the CDR3 is TGTGCCAGCAGCCACTATAGGGGGGCCCAGTCGAACAATGAGCAGTTCTTC.

J is TRBJ2-3 and V is TRBV5-1; a possible D gene is TRBD2 (5 bases). From germline, CDR1 is SGHRS and CDR2 YFSETQ. V lost 0 bases and J lost 5, with 13 bases in between. This CDR3 has 15 residues. CDR3 in amino acids: CASSLVLGSGDTQYF. CDR3 nucleotides: TGCGCCAGCAGCTTGGTCTTGGGGAGTGGAGATACGCAGTATTTT. The full variable domain, in which reference TRBV5-1 and TRBJ2-3 provide the parts outside the CDR3, is KAGVTQTPRYLIKTRGQQVTLSCSPISGHRSVSWYQQTPGQGLQFLFEYFSETQRNKGNFPGRFSGRQFSNSRSEMNVSTLELGDSALYLCASSLVLGSGDTQYFGPGTRLTVL.

Many counts were recorded for this clonotype. V is TRBV10-1 and J is TRBJ2-7, with TRBD1 identical over 8 bases. The CDR3 loop spans 15 amino acids. With V trimmed by 6 bases and J by 0 bases, 7 bases remained unmatched. CDR1 and CDR2 from the germline V gene are WNHNN and SYGVQD (reference sequence). CDR3 in DNA: TGCGCCAGCAGGACCGGGGACAGGTACTCCTACGAGCAGTACTTC. Protein product: CASRTGDRYSYEQYF.

The chain uses TRBV20-1 and TRBJ2-3; no clear D. V shed 3 bases and J shed 5 bases, with 12 bases lying between them. Germline CDR1 DFQATT, CDR2 SNEGSKA (reference sequence). CDR3 length: 13 residues. The DNA of the CDR3 is TGCAGTGCTAGCTTCGAGGTTCAAGATACGCAGTATTTT. It translates to CSASFEVQDTQYF.

V usage is TRBV30 and J usage is TRBJ1-2, with D unresolved. The CDR3 contains 13 residues. Looked up from germline, CDR1 is GTSNPN and CDR2 is SVGIG (reference sequence). The germline V and J ends were trimmed by 0 bases and 2 bases, with 7 bases remaining between them. CDR3 protein: CAWSVLLNYGYTF. CDR3 DNA sequence: TGTGCCTGGAGTGTACTCCTAAACTATGGCTACACCTTC.

This clonotype came up a few times. The J gene is TRBJ2-5, the V gene TRBV5-1; TRBD2 matches 11 bases. The V gene end was trimmed by 3 bases and the J gene end by 2 bases; junction bases not matched to a gene: 12. This CDR3 has 18 residues. Germline loops: CDR1 SGHRS, CDR2 YFSETQ. CDR3 region: CASSSKPTSGGNQETQYF. In nucleotides, the CDR3 is TGCGCCAGCAGCTCTAAACCCACTAGCGGGGGAAATCAAGAGACCCAGTACTTC.

The rearrangement links TRBV6-2 or TRBV6-3 to TRBJ1-1; TRBD1 aligns across 8 bases. Per the germline V gene, CDR1 is MNHEY and CDR2 is SVGEGT. There are 11 residues in the CDR3. The J segment lost 6 bases and the V segment lost 8 bases, leaving 2 bases of the junction unmatched. The CDR3 coding sequence is TGTGCCAGCCAGACAGGGGCTGAAGCTTTCTTT. Residues: CASQTGAEAFF.

This chain joins TRBV7-2 and TRBJ1-2; TRBD1 might be the D (6 bases). Germline CDR1 reads SGHTA; CDR2 reads FQGNSA. This CDR3 is built from 14 residues. Trimming left V 3 bases short and J 7 bases short, with 15 bases between. As DNA, the CDR3 is TGTGCCAGCAGCTTCGGCGGGGGCTCCGGTGGCTACACCTTC. It encodes CASSFGGGSGGYTF.

This clonotype showed up just a few times. The chain employs TRBV20-1 and TRBJ2-7; 11 bases map to TRBD2. Germline assignment: CDR1 DFQATT and CDR2 SNEGSKA (reference sequence). V shed 0 bases and J 2 bases; nucleotides not matched to a gene: 3. This CDR3 region has 15 residues. CDR3 DNA sequence: TGCAGTGCTAGAGATGGTAGCGGGGGGGCCTACGAGCAGTACTTC. This sequence encodes CSARDGSGGAYEQYF.

The sample holds a few counts of this clonotype. V usage is TRBV20-1 and J usage is TRBJ1-6, with D maybe TRBD1 (6 bases). CDR1 and CDR2 (germline): DFQATT, SNEGSKA (reference sequence). Trimming left V 3 bases short and J 9 bases short, with 18 bases between. The CDR3 sequence is 15 residues long. CDR3 nucleotide sequence: TGCAGTGCTAGCCCGGACAGCCAAAGGTCTTCACCCCTCCACTTT. This encodes CSASPDSQRSSPLHF.